This T cell receptor beta chain is from a study of chemoradiotherapy in HPV16-positive cancers. Assay: immunoSEQ multiplex PCR; the TCRdb copy retains only in-frame clones and omits some. The sample shows about 900 clones, roughly 90% of them seen only once. About this clone: The antigen is not known.

The J segment lost 14 bases and the V segment lost 2 bases, leaving 8 bases of the junction unmatched. CDR3 size: 14 residues. Germline V gives CDR1 MNHNS, CDR2 SASEGT. General study findings and limits: Non-HPV-specific T cells did not expand in tumors during treatment, whereas candidate HPV-specific clones and E7-related motifs did.

Samples were taken several times over chemoradiotherapy. The origin of this receptor is a human donor with HPV-associated anogenital cancer. This sample comprised tumor tissue, obtained from a patient who underwent chemoradiotherapy. V and J are TRBV6-1 and TRBJ2-1; TRBD2 agrees at 11 bases. CDR3 region: CASSEILAGGHEFF. CDR3 in DNA: TGTGCCAGCAGTGAAATTTTAGCGGGGGGGCATGAGTTCTTC.